This passage covers 16 T cell receptor beta chains from one sample sequenced in a study of STAT3 mutations in large granular lymphocyte leukemia. Study results and caveats: In T-cell large granular lymphocyte leukemia, about half of patients showed multiple immunodominant subclonotypes.

No cognate antigen is known for these TCRs. Here immunoSEQ multiplex PCR was the method, and the copy in TCRdb shows in-frame clones only, minus some. Of approximately 10,000 clones listed, more than 75% are singletons. The sample consisted of peripheral blood mononuclear cells. The receptors were sampled from a man aged 60-69 years with T-cell large granular lymphocyte leukemia. Some clones in this sample may be carry-over from other donors' samples.

The chain recombines TRBV6-6 with TRBJ1-2, with unresolved D. This CDR3 has 13 amino acids. Per the germline V gene, CDR1 is MNHNY and CDR2 is SVGAGI (reference sequence). With 6 bases removed from V and 2 bases from J, the gap between germline ends came to 10 bases. This chain's CDR3 is CASSSGGNYGYTF. The CDR3, as DNA: TGTGCCAGCAGCTCTGGTGGGAACTATGGCTACACCTTC.

The chain uses TRBV9 and TRBJ2-1; maybe TRBD1 (6 bases). The CDR3 totals 14 residues. Trimming shortened V by 0 bases and J by 7 bases, and 11 bases separated the two germline ends. Germline-derived CDR1 and CDR2 are SGDLS and YYNGEE. The chain's CDR3 is CASSVAGTWNEQFF. The CDR3 DNA follows: TGTGCCAGCAGCGTAGCCGGGACATGGAATGAGCAGTTCTTC. Supplemented by reference TRBV9 and TRBJ2-1, the full variable domain reads DSGVTQTPKHLITATGQRVTLRCSPRSGDLSVYWYQQSLDQGLQFLIQYYNGEERAKGNILERFSAQQFPDLHSELNLSSLELGDSALYFCASSVAGTWNEQFFGPGTRLTVL.

The chain is built from TRBV7-2 and TRBJ2-7, with 9 bases identical to TRBD1. Per the germline V gene, CDR1 is SGHTA and CDR2 is FQGNSA. The V and J ends lost 4 bases and 2 bases, in that order; junction bases with no gene match: 3. The CDR3 sequence is 14 residues long. The CDR3 DNA reads as TGTGCCAGCAGCTCCGGGACAGGGCCCTACGAGCAGTACTTC. The encoded protein is CASSSGTGPYEQYF.

A few counts support this clone. This sequence joins TRBV30 and TRBJ2-3, with D unclear. CDR1 GTSNPN and CDR2 SVGIG come from the germline V gene (reference sequence). The V end was cut by 1 base, the J end by 12 bases, with 11 bases between. The CDR3 extends over 11 amino acids. The DNA of the CDR3 is TGTGCCTGGAGTGAGGGCGCCTCCCAGTATTTT. Its translation is CAWSEGASQYF.

The rearrangement links TRBV28 to TRBJ2-7, with 8 nucleotides matching TRBD2. Germline lookup yields CDR1 MDHEN and CDR2 SYDVKM. This CDR3 region has 14 residues. V was pared by 4 bases and J by 0 bases, with 2 bases of the junction left unmatched. The DNA of the CDR3 is TGTGCCAGCAGTTGGAGCGGGGGCTCCTACGAGCAGTACTTC. Protein sequence: CASSWSGGSYEQYF. Combining the CDR3 with reference TRBV28 and TRBJ2-7 gives the whole variable domain DVKVTQSSRYLVKRTGEKVFLECVQDMDHENMFWYRQDPGLGLRLIYFSYDVKMKEKGDIPEGYSVSREKKERFSLILESASTNQTSMYLCASSWSGGSYEQYFGPGTRLTVT.

The J gene is TRBJ2-1, the V gene TRBV7-9; D may be TRBD2 (5 bases). The CDR3 spans 17 residues. Trimming removed 4 bases at V and 8 bases at J, with 24 bases between. From germline, CDR1 is SEHNR and CDR2 FQNEAQ (reference sequence). CDR3 bases: TGTGCCAGCAGCTCAGCACTCTCCGGGATTAGGTCCGATGAGCAGTTCTTC. Protein product: CASSSALSGIRSDEQFF.

This chain joins TRBV18 and TRBJ2-5, with D possibly matching TRBD1 (6 bases). CDR3 size: 15 residues. Trimming cost V 5 bases and J 2 bases, with 15 bases left between them. Looked up from germline, CDR1 is KGHSH and CDR2 is LQKENI. The CDR3 DNA sequence: TGTGCCAGCTCATCGATGGACAGCTCACAAGAGACCCAGTACTTC. As protein: CASSSMDSSQETQYF.

The CDR3 sequence is CASSLPGLALQETQYF. The DNA for the CDR3 is TGTGCCAGCAGCTTACCGGGACTAGCGCTTCAAGAGACCCAGTACTTC. The chain employs TRBV5-6 and TRBJ2-5; TRBD2 aligns across 10 bases. The V and J ends lost 2 bases and 2 bases, in that order; junction bases with no gene match: 6. Germline V gene data show CDR1 as SGHDT and CDR2 as YYEEEE. This CDR3 contains 16 residues.

The chain uses TRBV7-2 and TRBJ1-2; 7 bases agree with TRBD1. Germline CDR1 reads SGHTA; CDR2 reads FQGNSA. There are 11 residues in the CDR3. CDR3 nucleotide sequence: TGTGTTACAGGGGTTAACTATGGCTACACCTTC. Translation gives CVTGVNYGYTF.

The V gene is TRBV6-4, the J gene TRBJ2-7, with 9 positions matching TRBD1. The CDR3 consists of 15 residues. J gave up 5 bases and V 4 bases, and 9 bases lay outside the gene matches. Germline CDR1 reads MRHNA; CDR2 reads SNTAGT. The CDR3: CASSALPGQGNEQYF. The CDR3 DNA reads as TGTGCCAGCAGTGCCTTACCGGGACAGGGTAACGAGCAGTACTTC.

The chain has TRBV5-1 and TRBJ2-7; no reliable D call. Germline loops: CDR1 SGHRS, CDR2 YFSETQ. V was clipped by 0 bases and J by 6 bases, with 25 bases between them. The CDR3 runs to 18 residues. CDR3 in amino acids: CASSLVSGSLSFAGEQYF. CDR3 sequence (DNA): TGCGCCAGCAGCTTGGTTTCCGGGTCTTTGTCCTTTGCTGGCGAGCAGTACTTC. Full variable domain (outside the CDR3, taken from reference TRBV5-1 and TRBJ2-7): KAGVTQTPRYLIKTRGQQVTLSCSPISGHRSVSWYQQTPGQGLQFLFEYFSETQRNKGNFPGRFSGRQFSNSRSEMNVSTLELGDSALYLCASSLVSGSLSFAGEQYFGPGTRLTVT.

The rearrangement links TRBV30 to TRBJ1-3; D perhaps matches TRBD1 (5 bases). CDR3 length equals 14 residues. V lost 4 bases to trimming and J lost 4 bases, with 14 bases between them. Germline V gene sequence: CDR1 GTSNPN, CDR2 SVGIG (reference sequence). The CDR3 is CAWNRPGLGNTIYF. CDR3 coding DNA: TGTGCCTGGAACCGGCCAGGGCTAGGAAACACCATATATTTT.

This clone was detected only a few times. The rearrangement joins TRBV6-5 to TRBJ1-2; weak D call: TRBD1 (5 bases). Trimming took off 6 bases at V and 8 bases at J, with 19 bases between the two ends. Germline CDR1 is MNHEY and CDR2 is SVGAGI. CDR3 length: 14 amino acids. For the CDR3, the DNA is TGTGCCAGCAGACCCCCGGGGGACCTAGGGGGCTACACCTTC. Its translation is CASRPPGDLGGYTF.

V and J are TRBV5-6 and TRBJ1-2; D is possibly TRBD1 (5 bases). V lost 1 base and J 4 bases, leaving 11 bases between the germline ends. Germline assignment: CDR1 SGHDT and CDR2 YYEEEE. The CDR3 totals 14 residues. The CDR3 DNA reads as TGTGCCAGCAGCTTGCCGGGGGTGGTCTATGGCTACACCTTC. Amino acid sequence: CASSLPGVVYGYTF.

The chain employs TRBV5-4 and TRBJ2-1; D may be TRBD2 (7 bases). Germline CDR1 and CDR2: SGHNT and YYREEE (reference sequence). The CDR3 runs 16 residues. Trimming removed 2 bases at V and 0 bases at J, with 12 bases between. The chain's CDR3 is CASSFGGGGSYNEQFF. For the CDR3, the DNA is TGTGCCAGCAGCTTCGGGGGAGGGGGCTCCTACAATGAGCAGTTCTTC.

This clone was observed a handful of times. V usage is TRBV27 and J usage is TRBJ2-5; D could derive from TRBD1 or TRBD2 (5 bases each). The germline V gene encodes CDR1 MNHEY and CDR2 SMNVEV (reference sequence). The CDR3 spans 15 residues. V was cut by 0 bases and J by 4 bases, with 12 bases left in between. The CDR3 DNA sequence: TGTGCCAGCAGTTTATCGAGAGGGGCCGGAGAGACCCAGTACTTC. It encodes CASSLSRGAGETQYF.